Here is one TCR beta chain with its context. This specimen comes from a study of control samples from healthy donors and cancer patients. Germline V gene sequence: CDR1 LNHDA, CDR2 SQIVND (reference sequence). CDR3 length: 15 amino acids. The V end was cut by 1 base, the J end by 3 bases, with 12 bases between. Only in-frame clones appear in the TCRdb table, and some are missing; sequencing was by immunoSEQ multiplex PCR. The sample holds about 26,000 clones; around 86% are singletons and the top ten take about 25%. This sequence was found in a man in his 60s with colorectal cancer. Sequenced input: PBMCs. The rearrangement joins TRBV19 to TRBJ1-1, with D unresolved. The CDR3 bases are TGTGCCAGTAGTATAGGGGAGGGTAGGGACACTGAAGCTTTCTTT. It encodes CASSIGEGRDTEAFF. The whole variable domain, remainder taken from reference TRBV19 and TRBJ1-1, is DGGITQSPKYLFRKEGQNVTLSCEQNLNHDAMYWYRQDPGQGLRLIYYSQIVNDFQKGDIAEGYSVSREKKESFPLTVTSAQKNPTAFYLCASSIGEGRDTEAFFGQGTRLTVV.